The 7 T cell receptor beta chains below were found in one sample sequenced in a study of T-cell memory formation after mild COVID-19. TCRdb re-called the 5' RACE reads through MiXCR, storing one row per CDR3 protein. The sample gives 200,000 to 250,000 distinct CDR3 sequences, around 9.1% of which show up once; 3.5% is in the top ten. The sequenced material came from PBMCs or a T cell subset sorted from them (not recorded which). These receptors were obtained from a man aged 18 to 29 who had mild COVID-19 (a few samples of this study predate the infection). Cell type and time point are not known.

J is TRBJ2-1 and V is TRBV11-2; a possible D gene is TRBD1 (5 bases). The CDR3 length is 14 residues. CDR1 is SGHAT, CDR2 FQNNGV, per germline. Deletions cut 4 bases from V and 15 bases from J, with 22 bases between. CDR3 loop: CASSSLPPGRAAFF. The DNA of the CDR3 is TGTGCCAGCAGCTCCCTCCCCCCCGGCAGGGCCGCGTTCTTC.

Ten or more counts support this clonotype. J is TRBJ2-3 and V is TRBV29-1; unclear D gene. Per germline, CDR1 SQVTM and CDR2 ANQGSEA. This CDR3 has 12 residues. V lost 0 bases and J 7 bases, leaving 8 bases between the germline ends. The CDR3 loop reads CSVEEVQYTQYF. The DNA for the CDR3 is TGCAGCGTTGAAGAAGTCCAATATACGCAGTATTTT.

The gene calls are TRBV20-1 and TRBJ1-6, with a possible D match to TRBD1 (5 bases). Germline V gene sequence: CDR1 DFQATT, CDR2 SNEGSKA (reference sequence). This CDR3 has 16 amino acids. Trimming removed 0 bases at V and 7 bases at J, with 16 bases between. The chain's CDR3 is CSAREGPGAGNSPLHF. The CDR3 DNA reads as TGCAGTGCTAGAGAGGGACCCGGAGCCGGGAATTCACCCCTCCACTTT.

This clonotype has a handful of counts. This chain uses TRBV6-5 with TRBJ2-7, with 7 nucleotides matching TRBD1. The CDR3 is made up of 13 amino acids. The V and J ends lost 2 bases and 6 bases, in that order; junction bases with no gene match: 4. Germline CDR1 and CDR2: MNHEY and SVGAGI. Here the CDR3 DNA reads TGTGCCAGCAGTTACGATGGGGACAGCGAGCAGTACGTC. Encoded protein: CASSYDGDSEQYV.

The chain couples TRBV29-1 to TRBJ2-3; TRBD2 agrees at 10 bases. This CDR3 has 15 amino acids. Trimming took 4 bases from V and 2 from J; bases not matched to a gene: 6. Germline CDR1 is SQVTM and CDR2 is ANQGSEA. The CDR3 sequence: CSVARTSGNTDTQYF. CDR3 coding DNA: TGCAGCGTTGCTCGGACTAGCGGAAACACAGATACGCAGTATTTT.

This clonotype was recorded a few times. This chain connects TRBV10-3 to TRBJ2-2; D gene ambiguous. This CDR3 has 12 residues. The germline V gene has CDR1 ENHRY and CDR2 SYGVKD. V was shortened by 4 bases and J by 4 bases, with 4 bases between the two germline ends. The CDR3 DNA follows: TGTGCCATCAGTGCTGGCACCGGGGAGCTGTTTTTT. Translation gives CAISAGTGELFF.

This clonotype was found many times. The chain is built from TRBV7-9 and TRBJ1-1, with D maybe TRBD1 (6 bases). This CDR3 has 13 residues. Germline CDR1 and CDR2: SEHNR and FQNEAQ (reference sequence). With 3 bases removed from V and 5 bases from J, the gap between germline ends came to 10 bases. CDR3 sequence (DNA): TGTGCCAGCAGCTTTAGGGGGGGTACTGAAGCTTTCTTT. It specifies CASSFRGGTEAFF.